The clone carrying this T cell receptor beta chain was counted between two and nine times. Its specificity is unknown. There are 11 residues in the CDR3. The germline V and J ends were trimmed by 2 bases and 13 bases, with 9 bases remaining between them. Per the germline V gene, CDR1 is MRHNA and CDR2 is SNTAGT. Time point: pre-treatment sample, taken before nivolumab and TIL therapy. Enrollment ran from October 2017 to early 2020. This was the immunoSEQ v3 assay. Produced via immunoSEQ multiplex PCR; TCRdb's table is partial and in-frame only. The table shows tens of thousands of clones, with more than 60% occurring only once. These data are taken from a study of TIL therapy for anti-PD-1-resistant metastatic lung cancer. About the study: Progressing patients received lymphodepletion, expanded TIL infusion and IL-2. Tumors had a median PD-L1 proportion score of about 6%.

Broader study findings: TIL clonotype persistence in blood showed no apparent association with response.

The sequence came from a person aged 25 to 85 with non-small cell lung cancer. The sample in question was blood, obtained at baseline. This chain links TRBV6-4 with TRBJ2-1, with D perhaps TRBD2 (6 bases). CDR3 sequence (DNA): TGTGCCAGCAGTGACGAGCGGGTACAGTTCTTC. The encoded protein is CASSDERVQFF.